This T cell receptor (beta chain) is drawn from a study of identical twins. Germline V CDR1 and CDR2: SGHRS, YFSETQ. Trimming took off 0 bases at V and 0 bases at J, with 13 bases between the two ends. This CDR3 has 16 residues. One entry per CDR3 protein results from TCRdb running MiXCR on the 5' RACE reads. The sample shows 700,000 or so distinct CDR3 sequences, about 20% of them seen only once. This sample was also put to use in a study of T cells expressing NK-cell markers. That work contributes: In over 5 donors, dominant CD3+CD56+NKG2C+ clonotypes ranked among the top 10 CD8+ clonotypes.

The chain employs TRBV5-1 and TRBJ2-7; D call uncertain. The origin of this receptor is a woman younger than 35 in good health. The sequencing sample was made of PBMCs. The CDR3 loop is CASSLVGFPSSYEQYF. DNA for the CDR3: TGCGCCAGCAGCTTGGTAGGCTTCCCTAGCTCCTACGAGCAGTACTTC. Together with reference TRBV5-1 and TRBJ2-7, the CDR3 gives the full variable domain: KAGVTQTPRYLIKTRGQQVTLSCSPISGHRSVSWYQQTPGQGLQFLFEYFSETQRNKGNFPGRFSGRQFSNSRSEMNVSTLELGDSALYLCASSLVGFPSSYEQYFGPGTRLTVT.